What follows are 20 T cell receptor beta chains derived from one specimen sequenced in a study of T cell responses to AZD1222 COVID-19 vaccine. TCRdb's table, derived via immunoSEQ multiplex PCR, lists solely in-frame clones and lacks some. This sample has roughly 140,000 clones, with 70% to 90% found just once. The material was peripheral blood, obtained on day 0 of MenACWY control vaccination. The source is an adult in good health.

The chain employs TRBV30 and TRBJ1-4; D perhaps matches TRBD1 (6 bases). CDR3 length: 13 residues. V was clipped by 4 bases and J by 8 bases, with 14 bases between them. Looked up from germline, CDR1 is GTSNPN and CDR2 is SVGIG (reference sequence). The CDR3 DNA follows: TGTGCCTGGATGCAGGGGCCTCGGGAAAAACTGTTTTTT. This encodes CAWMQGPREKLFF.

The chain uses TRBV6-1 and TRBJ2-5; 12 bases fit TRBD2. In germline, CDR1 is MNHNS, CDR2 SASEGT. Losses at the gene ends were 4 bases for V and 0 bases for J; bases not matched to a gene: 9. The length of the CDR3 is 18 residues. The CDR3: CASSGTSGVSRYQETQYF. CDR3 nucleotides: TGTGCCAGCAGTGGGACTAGCGGGGTTTCAAGGTACCAAGAGACCCAGTACTTC.

The chain carries TRBV6-2 or TRBV6-3 and TRBJ1-5, with unresolved D. Per the germline V gene, CDR1 is MNHEY and CDR2 is SVGEGT. V lost 2 bases and J lost 5, with 10 bases in between. CDR3 length: 14 amino acids. The CDR3 DNA sequence: TGTGCCAGCAGTTACATGACGCGGGATCAGCCCCAGCATTTT. Translation gives CASSYMTRDQPQHF.

This chain joins TRBV7-2 and TRBJ1-1; D not resolved. The CDR3 sequence is 12 residues long. Trimming pared 1 base from V and 4 bases from J, leaving 4 bases between. Germline assignment: CDR1 SGHTA and CDR2 FQGNSA. The CDR3 region is CASSLGPTEAFF. In DNA, the CDR3 is TGTGCCAGCAGCTTAGGACCCACTGAAGCTTTCTTT.

This clone was observed a few times. An end of the junction differs from the germline gene, which may be a read error. The chain recombines TRBV6-4 with TRBJ1-1; TRBD1 aligns across 8 bases. Germline-derived CDR1 and CDR2 are MRHNA and SNTAGT. The CDR3 is 14 amino acids. The CDR3 DNA is TGTGCCAGCAGAGACTCGGACAGGGACGCTGAAGCTTTCTTT. The encoded protein is CASRDSDRDAEAFF.

This clone was seen only a few times. The V and J genes are TRBV5-1 and TRBJ2-5, with TRBD1 matching 7 bases. Germline values: CDR1 SGHRS, CDR2 YFSETQ. This CDR3 contains 14 residues. V was clipped by 4 bases and J by 5 bases; unmatched bases: 8. The CDR3 protein is CASSLPGGRETQYF. In DNA, the CDR3 is TGCGCCAGCAGCCTCCCAGGGGGTAGGGAGACCCAGTACTTC. Full variable domain (remainder filled in from reference TRBV5-1 and TRBJ2-5): KAGVTQTPRYLIKTRGQQVTLSCSPISGHRSVSWYQQTPGQGLQFLFEYFSETQRNKGNFPGRFSGRQFSNSRSEMNVSTLELGDSALYLCASSLPGGRETQYFGPGTRLLVL.

Regarding this clone: In the same sample, other DNA sequences code for this CDR3. This sequence joins TRBV19 and TRBJ2-3, with unresolved D. The CDR3 has 11 amino acids. V lost 1 base, J lost 6 bases, and 2 bases lay in between. Germline values: CDR1 LNHDA, CDR2 SQIVND (reference sequence). For the CDR3, the DNA is TGTGCCAGTAGTATAGCGGATACGCAGTATTTT. The encoded protein is CASSIADTQYF.

This clone was picked up one time. The genes are TRBV7-8 and TRBJ1-2; D remains ambiguous. The ends were cut back, 3 bases at V and 3 bases at J, with 8 bases in the middle. The CDR3 runs to 13 residues. Germline V gene sequence: CDR1 SGHVS, CDR2 FQNEAQ. The CDR3 loop reads CASSLATDYGYTF. The CDR3 DNA is TGTGCCAGCAGCTTGGCGACTGACTATGGCTACACCTTC.

The CDR3 sequence: CASSYSSGAYGYTF. The CDR3 DNA reads TGTGCCAGCAGTTACTCATCGGGAGCCTATGGCTACACCTTC. The V call is TRBV6-5, the J call TRBJ1-2; D unclear. Germline V gene data show CDR1 as MNHEY and CDR2 as SVGAGI. Trimming took 0 bases from V and 4 from J, leaving 9 bases between them. This CDR3 contains 14 residues.

This chain links TRBV28 with TRBJ2-7, with 8 bases lining up with TRBD1. This CDR3 region has 14 residues. Germline lookup yields CDR1 MDHEN and CDR2 SYDVKM. V dropped 5 bases and J dropped 3; count of bases not matched to a gene: 6. The CDR3 reads CASSIGTGLYEQYF. DNA for the CDR3: TGTGCCAGCAGTATTGGGACAGGCCTCTACGAGCAGTACTTC.

J is TRBJ2-7 and V is TRBV11-3; 8 nucleotides line up with TRBD1. CDR1 is SGHNT and CDR2 is YENEEA in the germline V gene. With 1 base clipped from V and 9 bases from J, the junction kept 8 bases outside the gene matches. CDR3 size: 14 residues. This chain's CDR3 is CASSLGRTGTGQYF. CDR3 DNA sequence: TGTGCCAGCAGCTTAGGACGGACAGGGACTGGGCAGTACTTC.

The genes are TRBV6-2 or TRBV6-3 and TRBJ1-4, with TRBD1 as a possible D gene (6 bases). The CDR3 runs 14 residues. Germline V gives CDR1 MNHEY, CDR2 SVGEGT. V lost 5 bases and J lost 5, with 12 bases in between. CDR3: CASSTRDNNEKLFF. The CDR3 DNA sequence: TGTGCCAGCAGTACCCGGGACAACAATGAAAAACTGTTTTTT.

The V gene is TRBV3-1 (or the pseudogene TRBV3-2), the J gene TRBJ2-2; D might be TRBD2 (5 bases). This CDR3 is built from 15 residues. CDR1 is LGHDT and CDR2 is YNNKEL in the germline V gene (reference sequence). V shed 7 bases and J shed 7 bases, with 19 bases lying between them. The CDR3 DNA reads TGTGCCAGCACCCCCCCGGGATTTGTGAACGGGGAGCTGTTTTTT. This gives the protein CASTPPGFVNGELFF.

CDR3 protein: CASSSPGLAGGPNGELFF. The CDR3 DNA reads TGTGCCAGCAGCTCGCCGGGACTAGCGGGAGGGCCAAACGGGGAGCTGTTTTTT. The rearrangement joins TRBV6-2 or TRBV6-3 to TRBJ2-2; 16 positions match TRBD2. CDR1 is MNHEY, CDR2 SVGEGT, per germline. With 6 bases clipped from V and 7 bases from J, the junction kept 11 bases outside the gene matches. The CDR3 runs 18 residues.

This chain joins TRBV29-1 and TRBJ2-1; D is tentatively TRBD1 or TRBD2 (6 bases each). The CDR3 is made up of 12 amino acids. Germline values: CDR1 SQVTM, CDR2 ANQGSEA. V lost 3 bases, J lost 8 bases, and 11 bases lay in between. CDR3 nucleotide sequence: TGCAGCGTTGACAGGGGAGGTGATGAGCAGTTCTTC. This gives the protein CSVDRGGDEQFF.

The V gene is TRBV20-1, the J gene TRBJ2-7; D is unclear. The CDR3 consists of 11 residues. Trimming removed 5 bases from V and 4 bases from J, with 9 bases in between. Germline loops: CDR1 DFQATT, CDR2 SNEGSKA (reference sequence). CDR3 DNA: TGCAGTGCTGCCGTAGATTACGAGCAGTACTTC. Translating it yields CSAAVDYEQYF.

The chain employs TRBV13 and TRBJ1-1; D may be TRBD1 (5 bases). CDR1 is PRHDT and CDR2 is FYEKMQ in the germline V gene (reference sequence). CDR3 length: 13 residues. The V end was cut by 4 bases, the J end by 0 bases, with 6 bases between. In DNA form, the CDR3 reads TGTGCCAGCAGCTCGGGGGTGAACACTGAAGCTTTCTTT. Translating it yields CASSSGVNTEAFF.

The chain joins TRBV19 to TRBJ2-3; 7 nucleotides line up with TRBD2. Germline V gene lookup returns CDR1 LNHDA and CDR2 SQIVND (reference sequence). This CDR3 is 14 amino acids long. The trim removed 5 bases at V and 4 bases at J, leaving 6 bases unmatched. CDR3 DNA: TGTGCCAGTAGTGGGAGGGAAGGAGCAGATACGCAGTATTTT. It specifies CASSGREGADTQYF. Combining the CDR3 with reference TRBV19 and TRBJ2-3 gives the whole variable domain DGGITQSPKYLFRKEGQNVTLSCEQNLNHDAMYWYRQDPGQGLRLIYYSQIVNDFQKGDIAEGYSVSREKKESFPLTVTSAQKNPTAFYLCASSGREGADTQYFGPGTRLTVL.

The chain links TRBV7-2 to TRBJ2-7; 8 nucleotides agree with TRBD2. V gave up 5 bases and J gave up 3 bases; unmatched junction bases: 6. Germline CDR1 reads SGHTA; CDR2 reads FQGNSA. This CDR3 region has 14 residues. CDR3 coding DNA: TGTGCCAGCAGCCCGGGACTAGTTGGCTACGAGCAGTACTTC. It yields the protein CASSPGLVGYEQYF. The full variable domain, with the rest looked up from reference TRBV7-2 and TRBJ2-7, is GAGVSQSPSNKVTEKGKDVELRCDPISGHTALYWYRQSLGQGLEFLIYFQGNSAPDKSGLPSDRFSAERTGGSVSTLTIQRTQQEDSAVYLCASSPGLVGYEQYFGPGTRLTVT.

A remark on this clone: Additional DNA sequences in this sample encode the identical CDR3. The V gene is TRBV28, the J gene TRBJ2-7; D possibly uses TRBD1 or TRBD2 (5 bases each). Trimming pared 6 bases from V and 0 bases from J, leaving 12 bases between. Germline V gene sequence: CDR1 MDHEN, CDR2 SYDVKM. The CDR3 covers 14 residues. This chain's CDR3 is CASRTRTSSYEQYF. CDR3 bases: TGTGCCAGCAGAACTAGGACATCCTCCTACGAGCAGTACTTC. Full variable domain (outside the CDR3, taken from reference TRBV28 and TRBJ2-7): DVKVTQSSRYLVKRTGEKVFLECVQDMDHENMFWYRQDPGLGLRLIYFSYDVKMKEKGDIPEGYSVSREKKERFSLILESASTNQTSMYLCASRTRTSSYEQYFGPGTRLTVT.